This T cell receptor (beta chain) was found in a study of T-cell memory formation after mild COVID-19. The wider study: Largely donor-specific sequence clusters came from a couple of donors.

TCRdb called the 5' RACE reads again in MiXCR, with one record for every CDR3 protein. This sample has about 320,000 distinct CDR3 sequences; roughly an eighth occur once, and the top ten carry 21%. This clonotype turned up a few times. Germline CDR1 is SQVTM and CDR2 is ANQGSEA. The CDR3 extends over 13 amino acids. The ends lost 7 bases at V and 2 bases at J; junction bases unmatched: 7. Material for sequencing was PBMCs or a T cell subset sorted from them (not recorded which). The receptor comes from a man younger than 35 who had mild COVID-19 (a few samples of this study predate the infection). Cell type and time point are not known. This rearrangement joins TRBV29-1 to TRBJ1-1; 7 bases agree with TRBD1. CDR3 loop: CSDEGDSNTEAFF. The CDR3 nucleotides are TGCAGCGACGAAGGGGACAGTAACACTGAAGCTTTCTTT.